This T cell receptor beta chain was profiled in a study of cytomegalovirus exposure and HLA in healthy donors. Findings and caveats of the study: Analyzed later, most CMV-associated TCR beta chains appeared HLA-restricted.

In the PCR, 60 Vbeta and 13 Jbeta primers were used. The data were produced by immunoSEQ multiplex PCR, yet TCRdb's version contains in-frame clones alone and is incomplete. Recorded for this sample: 110,000 to 150,000 clones. As regards this clone: The antigen is unknown.

This CDR3 spans 16 amino acids. J lost 4 bases, V lost 4 bases, and 6 bases had no gene match. Germline assignment: CDR1 MNHEY and CDR2 SVGAGI. The chain carries TRBV6-5 and TRBJ2-1; 11 positions match TRBD2. The sequenced sample consisted of PBMCs. The sequence was collected from a male donor in good health and CMV-seronegative. In DNA, the CDR3 is TGTGCCAGCAGTTTAGAACTAGCGGGGGCTTACAATGAGCAGTTCTTC. This codes for CASSLELAGAYNEQFF.